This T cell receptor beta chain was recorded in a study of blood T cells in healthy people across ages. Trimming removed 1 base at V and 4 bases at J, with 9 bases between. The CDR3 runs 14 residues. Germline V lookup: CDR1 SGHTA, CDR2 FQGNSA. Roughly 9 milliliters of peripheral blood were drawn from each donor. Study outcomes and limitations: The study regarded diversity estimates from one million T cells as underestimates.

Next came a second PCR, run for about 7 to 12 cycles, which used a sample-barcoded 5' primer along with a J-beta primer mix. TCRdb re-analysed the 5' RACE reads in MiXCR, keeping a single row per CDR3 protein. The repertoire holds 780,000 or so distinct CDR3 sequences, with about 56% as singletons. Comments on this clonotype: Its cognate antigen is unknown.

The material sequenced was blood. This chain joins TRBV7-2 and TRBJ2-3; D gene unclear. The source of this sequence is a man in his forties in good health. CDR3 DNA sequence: TGTGCCAGCAGCTTAGTTGAGCGTGCAGATACGCAGTATTTT. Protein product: CASSLVERADTQYF.